Presented here are 19 T cell receptor beta chains from one specimen sequenced in a study of CD8 T cells in Susac syndrome (dated by TCRdb to the late 2010s). The receptor library was made with the immunoSEQ multiplex PCR assay. RNA was extracted using the RNeasy kit, and roughly 0.45 to 1 microgram was reverse transcribed with random hexamers. TCRdb took the public reads, trimmed them with fastp at Q25, ran MiXCR for clone calling and kept in-frame beta chains. Every CDR3 protein is listed once, alongside the most common genes and DNA of its rows. Across this sample there are 110,000 to 150,000 distinct CDR3 sequences, with around 95% seen only once. The ten largest make up approximately 0.08% of the sample. Sequencing was carried out using CD4+ T cells from PBMCs. These TCRs come from a human donor with Susac syndrome.

The chain carries TRBV29-1 and TRBJ2-3; D unclear. The CDR3 is 12 residues long. Trimming pared 8 bases from V and 0 bases from J, leaving 9 bases between. Germline CDR1 and CDR2: SQVTM and ANQGSEA. The DNA for the CDR3 is TGCAGCACCATGACTAGCACAGATACGCAGTATTTT. This encodes CSTMTSTDTQYF.

This clonotype was recorded only once. The chain couples TRBV7-2 to TRBJ1-1; weak D call: TRBD1 (5 bases). The CDR3 covers 15 residues. V was clipped by 5 bases and J by 6 bases, with 19 bases between them. Germline CDR1 and CDR2: SGHTA and FQGNSA. In DNA, the CDR3 is TGTGCCAGCAGCGCCCCTGGAGGGGAGGGAGCTGAAGCTTTCTTT. Encoded protein: CASSAPGGEGAEAFF.

This clonotype has a handful of counts. The chain recombines TRBV18 with TRBJ2-5; tentative D call: TRBD1 (5 bases). The V end was cut by 3 bases, the J end by 1 base, with 6 bases between. The germline V gene has CDR1 KGHSH and CDR2 LQKENI. This CDR3 has 13 residues. In DNA, the CDR3 is TGTGCCAGCTCACCTAGGGGCCAAGAGACCCAGTACTTC. This translates into CASSPRGQETQYF.

This rearrangement joins TRBV20-1 to TRBJ1-6; D is unresolved. The CDR3 contains 13 residues. Germline V gives CDR1 DFQATT, CDR2 SNEGSKA (reference sequence). V was pared by 3 bases and J by 7 bases, with 10 bases between. The CDR3 DNA sequence: TGCAGTGCTAGTGGGCGATCGAATTCACCCCTCCACTTT. This codes for CSASGRSNSPLHF.

The J gene is TRBJ2-3, the V gene TRBV19; the D gene could be TRBD1 or TRBD2 (5 bases each). Germline V gene data show CDR1 as LNHDA and CDR2 as SQIVND (reference sequence). The CDR3 runs to 16 residues. Trimming shortened V by 5 bases and J by 0 bases, and 15 bases separated the two germline ends. CDR3 residues: CASSPGTQHSTDTQYF. The CDR3 DNA is TGTGCCAGTAGTCCCGGGACCCAACATAGCACAGATACGCAGTATTTT.

The chain has TRBV29-1 and TRBJ2-1; 7 bases map to TRBD1. The CDR3 is made up of 13 amino acids. CDR1 and CDR2 from the germline V gene are SQVTM and ANQGSEA. J gave up 12 bases and V 6 bases, and 14 bases lay outside the gene matches. The CDR3 bases are TGCAGCGTCCGATGGGGGACAGAGTCTAGGCAGTTCTTC. Encoded protein: CSVRWGTESRQFF.

The chain links TRBV5-4 to TRBJ2-5; D is perhaps TRBD1 (5 bases). The CDR3 is 14 amino acids. V was shortened by 2 bases and J by 3 bases, with 11 bases between the two germline ends. Germline V gene sequence: CDR1 SGHNT, CDR2 YYREEE (reference sequence). The CDR3 spells CASSFGLTEETQYF. CDR3 nucleotide sequence: TGTGCCAGCAGCTTCGGTTTGACAGAAGAGACCCAGTACTTC.

CDR3 sequence: CASTPGAARGANVLTF. CDR3 bases: TGCGCCAGCACCCCTGGGGCGGCAAGAGGGGCCAACGTCCTGACTTTC. This sequence joins TRBV4-1 and TRBJ2-6; TRBD1 might be the D (5 bases). CDR1 is MGHRA and CDR2 is YSYEKL in the germline V gene. The CDR3 is 16 residues long. V shed 7 bases and J shed 4 bases, with 17 bases lying between them.

The chain uses TRBV23-1 and TRBJ2-5; TRBD2 might be the D (7 bases). TRBV23-1 is treated as an ORF (open reading frame) with a function not yet certain. Trimming took off 3 bases at V and 4 bases at J, with 24 bases between the two ends. This CDR3 is 18 amino acids long. CDR3 in DNA: TGCGCCAGCAGTCAGCCGGGGGGCAGGTTGAGGATGTTAGAGACCCAGTACTTC. As protein: CASSQPGGRLRMLETQYF.

This chain links TRBV2 with TRBJ2-5; no clear D. The CDR3 has 11 residues. Germline-derived CDR1 and CDR2 are SNHLY and FYNNEI. The V end lost 6 bases, the J end lost 10 bases, and 12 bases lay between the germline ends. This CDR3 is CASSLSRDQYF. CDR3 nucleotide sequence: TGTGCCAGCAGCCTTTCCCGCGACCAGTACTTC.

This chain connects TRBV6-1 to TRBJ2-5, with 9 bases identical to TRBD2. Germline values: CDR1 MNHNS, CDR2 SASEGT. CDR3 length: 16 residues. The junction had 10 bases not matched to a gene; V was cut back by 6 bases and J by 2 bases. CDR3 residues: CASRRSGGSLQETQYF. The CDR3 nucleotides are TGTGCCAGCAGGAGGAGCGGGGGGTCCCTGCAAGAGACCCAGTACTTC.

The rearrangement uses TRBV15 and TRBJ2-5; D gene uncertain. The CDR3 runs 13 residues. Between the trimmed V and J ends, which lost 0 bases and 3 bases, there was a span of 5 bases. Per germline, CDR1 LNHNV and CDR2 YYDKDF (reference sequence). The CDR3 coding sequence is TGTGCCACCAGCAGAGATATGGAAGAGACCCAGTACTTC. Translation: CATSRDMEETQYF.

The rearrangement uses TRBV10-3 and TRBJ1-2; 7 positions match TRBD1. The CDR3 runs to 15 residues. V lost 4 bases and J lost 1; bases outside the gene matches: 6. Germline lookup yields CDR1 ENHRY and CDR2 SYGVKD. DNA of the CDR3: TGTGCCATCAGTGGCCGGGACAGAGTTAACTATGGCTACACCTTC. Translating gives CAISGRDRVNYGYTF.

The chain is built from TRBV28 and TRBJ2-6; 11 bases are a match to TRBD1. The CDR3 has 17 residues. The ends lost 6 bases at V and 1 base at J; junction bases unmatched: 5. CDR1 is MDHEN, CDR2 SYDVKM, per germline. CDR3 sequence reads: CASSRTGGGSGANVLTF. In DNA, the CDR3 is TGTGCCAGCAGCCGGACAGGGGGCGGGTCTGGGGCCAACGTCCTGACTTTC.

The V call is TRBV4-1, the J call TRBJ1-4; no firm D call. The CDR3 extends over 11 amino acids. Trimming pared 3 bases from V and 8 bases from J, leaving 4 bases between. Germline V gene data show CDR1 as MGHRA and CDR2 as YSYEKL. In nucleotides, the CDR3 is TGCGCCAGCAGCCAGGAAGAAAAACTGTTTTTT. Encoded protein: CASSQEEKLFF.

The chain is built from TRBV12-3 or TRBV12-4 and TRBJ1-2, with D possibly being TRBD1 (6 bases). The CDR3 consists of 13 residues. Trimming removed 3 bases at V and 4 bases at J, with 9 bases between. The CDR3 coding sequence is TGTGCCAGCAGTTTTGGACAGACCTATGGCTACACCTTC. Amino acid sequence: CASSFGQTYGYTF.

The chain uses TRBV12-3 or TRBV12-4 and TRBJ2-1; TRBD2 matches 8 bases. Losses at the gene ends were 5 bases for V and 7 bases for J; bases not matched to a gene: 7. This CDR3 comprises 14 residues. The chain's CDR3 is CASSPRGGLNEQFF. The DNA for the CDR3 is TGTGCCAGCAGTCCCCGCGGGGGGTTGAATGAGCAGTTCTTC.

The chain employs TRBV20-1 and TRBJ2-7; no firm D call. Looked up from germline, CDR1 is DFQATT and CDR2 is SNEGSKA (reference sequence). V dropped 6 bases and J dropped 1 base, with 7 bases sitting between them. CDR3 length: 11 amino acids. CDR3 sequence reads: CSASNSYEQYF. CDR3 sequence (DNA): TGCAGTGCATCAAATTCCTACGAGCAGTACTTC.

The genes are TRBV6-5 and TRBJ2-3, with D possibly being TRBD2 (6 bases). There are 16 residues in the CDR3. Trimming removed 2 bases at V and 2 bases at J, with 14 bases between. The V gene's germline CDR1 is MNHEY and CDR2 SVGAGI. Here the CDR3 reads CASSYREPGATDTQYF. The DNA of the CDR3 is TGTGCCAGCAGTTACAGAGAACCGGGAGCCACAGATACGCAGTATTTT.